These 12 T cell receptor beta chains came from one sample sequenced in a study of Tregs in tolerant kidney transplant recipients. The protocol was immunoSEQ multiplex PCR, while the TCRdb copy is restricted to in-frame clones and leaves out a portion. The data hold about 46,000 clones, with 75% to 95% observed a single time. Specimen: Tregs from blood. All receptors derive from a human donor in good health.

Notes on this clone: The sample carries other DNA sequences with the same CDR3. The chain recombines TRBV7-2 with TRBJ2-7; 7 positions agree with TRBD2. Germline V CDR1 and CDR2: SGHTA, FQGNSA. The CDR3 spans 14 residues. V shed 2 bases and J 6 bases; nucleotides not matched to a gene: 7. As DNA, the CDR3 is TGTGCCAGCAGCTTATTGAGCGGGACGACCGAGCAGTACTTC. Translating gives CASSLLSGTTEQYF.

This clone was seen only once. The chain joins TRBV4-1 to TRBJ2-6, with TRBD1 identical over 9 bases. This CDR3 comprises 19 residues. V gave up 3 bases and J gave up 0 bases; unmatched junction bases: 9. Germline assignment: CDR1 MGHRA and CDR2 YSYEKL. The CDR3 reads CASSHAATGGLSGANVLTF. For the CDR3, the DNA is TGCGCCAGCAGCCACGCGGCGACAGGGGGACTCTCTGGGGCCAACGTCCTGACTTTC.

The chain joins TRBV5-1 to TRBJ1-1; possible D gene TRBD1, 6 bases. Trimming took 4 bases from V and 1 from J, leaving 17 bases between them. Germline V gives CDR1 SGHRS, CDR2 YFSETQ. CDR3 length equals 16 residues. The DNA for the CDR3 is TGCGCCAGCAGCCGACAGCGAGGGACACAGAACACTGAAGCTTTCTTT. Amino acid sequence: CASSRQRGTQNTEAFF.

This chain uses TRBV7-9 with TRBJ2-3; D is possibly TRBD1 or TRBD2 (5 bases each). Germline V CDR1 and CDR2: SEHNR, FQNEAQ (reference sequence). The CDR3 totals 13 residues. The ends were cut back, 6 bases at V and 1 base at J, with 8 bases in the middle. In nucleotides, the CDR3 is TGTGCCAGCAGTCCGGGGCGCACAGATACGCAGTATTTT. Amino acids: CASSPGRTDTQYF.

V usage is TRBV6-5 and J usage is TRBJ1-4, with TRBD1 as a possible D gene (5 bases). The CDR3 is made up of 15 amino acids. Germline CDR1 and CDR2: MNHEY and SVGAGI. V lost 5 bases and J 5 bases, leaving 15 bases between the germline ends. CDR3 residues: CASSTWGPENEKLFF. The CDR3, as DNA: TGTGCCAGCAGTACCTGGGGACCGGAAAATGAAAAACTGTTTTTT.

V and J are TRBV7-9 and TRBJ2-6, with a possible D match to TRBD1 (7 bases). V was pared by 8 bases and J by 0 bases, with 23 bases between. Germline V gene sequence: CDR1 SEHNR, CDR2 FQNEAQ (reference sequence). The CDR3 is 19 amino acids. The DNA for the CDR3 is TGTGCCAGCGATCGTTTGGGCGGGACAGTAAACTCTGGGGCCAACGTCCTGACTTTC. It yields the protein CASDRLGGTVNSGANVLTF.

The chain has TRBV10-3 and TRBJ1-1; D might be TRBD1 (5 bases). V shed 10 bases and J shed 0 bases, with 15 bases lying between them. The CDR3 is 14 amino acids. Germline V lookup: CDR1 ENHRY, CDR2 SYGVKD. CDR3 region: CATSSEGLNTEAFF. CDR3 nucleotides: TGTGCCACATCATCCGAGGGGTTGAACACTGAAGCTTTCTTT.

V is TRBV28 and J is TRBJ1-2; D unresolved. The CDR3 has 14 amino acids. Germline V CDR1 and CDR2: MDHEN, SYDVKM. V was trimmed by 7 bases and J by 8 bases, leaving 20 bases between them. CDR3 bases: TGTGCCAGCATTCCCTATCGGGGATCGGAGGGCTACACCTTC. Protein product: CASIPYRGSEGYTF.

V is TRBV29-1 and J is TRBJ1-1; 7 nucleotides align to TRBD1. CDR3 length: 14 residues. The germline CDR1 and CDR2 sequences are SQVTM and ANQGSEA. The ends lost 6 bases at V and 0 bases at J; junction bases unmatched: 7. The CDR3 nucleotides read TGCAGCGTCCCGAGGGGGACAGTGAACACTGAAGCTTTCTTT. Amino acids: CSVPRGTVNTEAFF.

This chain connects TRBV5-1 to TRBJ2-3; D is unresolved. CDR3 length: 12 residues. From germline, CDR1 is SGHRS and CDR2 YFSETQ. Trimming left V 1 base short and J 5 bases short, with 5 bases between. The CDR3 DNA follows: TGCGCCAGCAGCTTGAATGGAGATACGCAGTATTTT. This gives the protein CASSLNGDTQYF.

V gene TRBV19 combines with J gene TRBJ1-5, with D perhaps matching TRBD1 (5 bases). The CDR3 covers 15 residues. V dropped 7 bases and J dropped 1 base, with 14 bases sitting between them. Germline assignment: CDR1 LNHDA and CDR2 SQIVND (reference sequence). Written as DNA, the CDR3 is TGTGCCAGTAATGCGAGGGGCAGCAGCAATCAGCCCCAGCATTTT. Protein: CASNARGSSNQPQHF.

The chain recombines TRBV6-5 with TRBJ2-3; D may be TRBD2 (6 bases). Per germline, CDR1 MNHEY and CDR2 SVGAGI. The V end was cut by 2 bases, the J end by 6 bases, with 6 bases between. This CDR3 region has 12 residues. CDR3 DNA: TGTGCCAGCAGTTACCGGGGGGATACGCAGTATTTT. Amino acids: CASSYRGDTQYF.